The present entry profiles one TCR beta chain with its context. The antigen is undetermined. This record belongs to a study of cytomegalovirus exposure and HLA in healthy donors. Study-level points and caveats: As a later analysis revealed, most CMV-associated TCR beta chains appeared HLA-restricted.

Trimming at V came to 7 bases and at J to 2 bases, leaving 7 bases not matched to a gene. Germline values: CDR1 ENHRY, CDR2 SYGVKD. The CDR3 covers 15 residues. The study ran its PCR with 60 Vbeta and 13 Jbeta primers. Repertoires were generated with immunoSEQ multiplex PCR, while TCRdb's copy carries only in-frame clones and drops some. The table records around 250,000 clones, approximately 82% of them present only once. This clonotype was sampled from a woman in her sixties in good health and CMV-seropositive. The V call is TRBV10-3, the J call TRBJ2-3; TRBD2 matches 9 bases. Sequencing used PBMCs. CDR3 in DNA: TGTGCCATCAAGGAGACTAGCGGCTACACAGATACGCAGTATTTT. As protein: CAIKETSGYTDTQYF.